Each of the 16 T cell receptor beta chains below was sequenced from the same sample in a study of blood T cells in healthy people across ages (dated by TCRdb to the mid-2010s). Library preparation used 5' RACE. Sequencer: Illumina HiSeq 2500. A second PCR of roughly 6 to 11 cycles was run with a J-beta primer mix and a sample-barcoded 5' primer. TCRdb reworked the public reads: Q25 trimming with fastp, MiXCR clone assembly, productive beta chains retained. Rows merge per CDR3 protein into single entries with the most common DNA and genes. The sample data list around 940,000 distinct CDR3 sequences, and roughly 50% of these were observed just once. The top ten constitute over 20% of the sample. The sample was blood. These receptors all come from a woman aged 60-75 years in good health.

Of note for this clonotype: Germline is not matched at one junction end, which may reflect a read error. This chain links TRBV5-1 with TRBJ2-5; D call uncertain. The CDR3 has 11 amino acids. The germline CDR1 and CDR2 sequences are SGHRS and YFSETQ. CDR3 protein: CTSRLEETQYF. The CDR3 coding sequence is TGCACCAGCAGATTAGAAGAGACCCAGTACTTC.

The chain carries TRBV30 and TRBJ2-3; D uncertain. The V end was cut by 6 bases, the J end by 0 bases, with 7 bases between. Germline V gene sequence: CDR1 GTSNPN, CDR2 SVGIG (reference sequence). This CDR3 is built from 12 residues. In DNA, the CDR3 is TGTGCCTGTAGCCGGAGCACAGATACGCAGTATTTT. This sequence encodes CACSRSTDTQYF.

The chain joins TRBV20-1 to TRBJ2-3, with D possibly being TRBD2 (5 bases). This CDR3 has 13 amino acids. Per germline, CDR1 DFQATT and CDR2 SNEGSKA (reference sequence). The CDR3, as DNA: TGCAGGGGGTCTACTAGTAAGGAGGATACGCAGTATTTT. Its translation: CRGSTSKEDTQYF.

Turning to this clonotype: Likely a read error: the CDR3 ends without its conserved phenylalanine or tryptophan. The genes are TRBV20-1 and TRBJ2-5; possibly TRBD1 for D (8 bases). V lost 5 bases and J 3 bases, leaving 16 bases between the germline ends. The CDR3 sequence is 14 residues long. From germline, CDR1 is DFQATT and CDR2 SNEGSKA (reference sequence). The CDR3 DNA reads TGCAGTGCTCCCCCCACAGGGGGGGAAGAGACCCAGTACGTC. It translates to CSAPPTGGEETQYV.

The chain has TRBV30 and TRBJ2-4; 13 positions match TRBD2. TRBJ2-7 explains the end of the DNA better; the J call may be wrong. The germline V gene has CDR1 GTSNPN and CDR2 SVGIG (reference sequence). The CDR3 has 16 residues. As DNA, the CDR3 is TGTGCCTGGAGTATTACGCGACTAGCGGGAGGAGGCGAGCAGTACTTC. It specifies CAWSITRLAGGGEQYF.

The V call is TRBV3-1, the J call TRBJ2-6; D gene unclear. The germline V and J ends were trimmed by 1 base and 0 bases, with 7 bases remaining between them. This CDR3 comprises 16 residues. Germline V gives CDR1 LGHDT, CDR2 YNNKEL (reference sequence). CDR3 DNA sequence: TGTGCCAGCAGCCAAGCATCACGCTCTGGGGCCAACGTCCTGACTTTC. Encoded protein: CASSQASRSGANVLTF.

The chain uses TRBV4-3 and TRBJ1-2; no firm D call. The CDR3 runs 14 residues. The germline gives CDR1 LGHNA, CDR2 YSLEER. Trimming took off 0 bases at V and 12 bases at J, with 17 bases between the two ends. CDR3 protein: CASSQEGRARGHTF. The CDR3 DNA reads TGCGCCAGCAGCCAAGAAGGTCGGGCGCGAGGCCACACCTTC.

The chain couples TRBV7-2 to TRBJ2-1; 15 bases are a match to TRBD2. The length of the CDR3 is 14 residues. J lost 7 bases, V lost 5 bases, and 0 bases had no gene match. Per germline, CDR1 SGHTA and CDR2 FQGNSA. The CDR3 sequence: CASSGTSGRNEQFF. CDR3 nucleotides: TGTGCCAGCAGCGGGACTAGCGGGAGGAATGAGCAGTTCTTC. Complete variable domain (other parts from reference TRBV7-2 and TRBJ2-1): GAGVSQSPSNKVTEKGKDVELRCDPISGHTALYWYRQSLGQGLEFLIYFQGNSAPDKSGLPSDRFSAERTGGSVSTLTIQRTQQEDSAVYLCASSGTSGRNEQFFGPGTRLTVL.

A few counts support this clonotype. J is TRBJ1-2 and V is TRBV28, with 9 bases matching TRBD1. Germline loops: CDR1 MDHEN, CDR2 SYDVKM. V dropped 0 bases and J dropped 13; count of bases not matched to a gene: 12. CDR3 length: 15 residues. The chain's CDR3 is CASSLWSTGGVGLTF. The CDR3 DNA reads TGTGCCAGCAGTTTATGGTCGACAGGGGGGGTCGGTCTCACCTTC.

This clonotype occurred a few times. The chain carries TRBV20-1 and TRBJ2-3; D is unclear. The V gene lost 1 base and the J gene lost 1 base, with 9 bases spanning the gap. Germline CDR1 and CDR2: DFQATT and SNEGSKA (reference sequence). The CDR3 is 14 residues long. The CDR3 spells CSARGLRGTDTQYF. The CDR3 region has the DNA TGCAGTGCTAGAGGGCTACGGGGCACAGATACGCAGTATTTT.

This chain connects TRBV29-1 to TRBJ1-4; 8 positions agree with TRBD1. Germline trimming cut 7 bases from V and 8 bases from J; bases unmatched to any gene: 15. Per the germline V gene, CDR1 is SQVTM and CDR2 is ANQGSEA. The CDR3 has 15 amino acids. The CDR3 loop reads CSASGRGLFGEKLFF. CDR3 DNA: TGCAGCGCCTCGGGCAGGGGGCTGTTCGGGGAAAAACTGTTTTTT.

The V call is TRBV30, the J call TRBJ2-5; D may correspond to TRBD1 or TRBD2 (7 bases each). The J call may be in error: the DNA end matches TRBJ2-7 better. CDR1 is GTSNPN, CDR2 SVGIG, per germline (reference sequence). The CDR3 sequence is 15 residues long. CDR3 region: CAWSNSGTAAYEQYF. The CDR3 DNA is TGTGCCTGGAGTAACAGCGGGACAGCCGCTTACGAGCAGTACTTC.

The rearrangement joins TRBV29-1 to TRBJ2-5; 9 bases map to TRBD2. This CDR3 contains 13 residues. Germline V gene data show CDR1 as SQVTM and CDR2 as ANQGSEA. Germline trimming cut 6 bases from V and 13 bases from J; bases unmatched to any gene: 15. The DNA for the CDR3 is TGCAGCGTCCAAGGGGCTAGCGGGAACGTTTTGTACTTC. This sequence encodes CSVQGASGNVLYF.

Details on this clonotype: No conserved phenylalanine or tryptophan ends this CDR3, so it is likely a read error. J is TRBJ2-3 and V is TRBV4-3; 12 positions agree with TRBD2. The trim removed 1 base at V and 6 bases at J, leaving 8 bases unmatched. The germline gives CDR1 LGHNA, CDR2 YSLEER. This CDR3 comprises 17 residues. CDR3 DNA: TGCGCCAGCAGCCAAGTTCGTGGACTAGCGGGACCGGATACGCAGTATGTT. The encoded protein is CASSQVRGLAGPDTQYV.

This clonotype was seen more than once but under ten times. The chain has TRBV5-1 and TRBJ2-5; D uncertain. The DNA end is more similar to TRBJ2-7, so the J call may be wrong. CDR1 SGHRS and CDR2 YFSETQ come from the germline V gene. The CDR3 is 14 residues long. The CDR3 region has the DNA TGCGCCAGCAGCTTGGAGGCGGTGCCTTTCGAGCAGTACTTC. As protein: CASSLEAVPFEQYF.

V usage is TRBV7-9 and J usage is TRBJ2-3; either TRBD1 or TRBD2 may supply D (6 bases each). The V end lost 7 bases, the J end lost 1 base, and 15 bases lay between the germline ends. This CDR3 is 15 amino acids long. Germline CDR1 reads SEHNR; CDR2 reads FQNEAQ (reference sequence). CDR3 loop: CASNAAEGGTDTQYF. The CDR3 DNA reads TGTGCCAGCAACGCAGCGGAGGGGGGCACAGATACGCAGTATTTT.